The 19 T cell receptor beta chains listed next were all sequenced from one sample in a study of molecular identifiers for immune sequencing clone quantification (dated by TCRdb to 2016 to 2019). The receptor library was made with PCR. This sample was sequenced with an Illumina HiSeq 4000. In-frame beta chains were kept once TCRdb had trimmed the public reads at Q25 with fastp and called clones with MiXCR. Rows with a matching CDR3 protein are joined into one entry that keeps the most common DNA and genes. Present in this sample are approximately 500,000 distinct CDR3 sequences, 20% to 25% of which were seen just once. Together, the top ten hold around 0.86% of the sample. The sequencing sample was made of naive CD8+ T cells from blood, with Jurkat cell RNA spiked in. The cell subset or site label for this specimen denotes: FACS-sorted CD8+CD4-CCR7+CD45RA+ naive T cells. The receptors shown here come from a human donor in good health. Some libraries in this study had Jurkat cell RNA spiked in.

This clonotype has ten or more counts. V is TRBV6-1 and J is TRBJ1-1, with D possibly matching TRBD1 (5 bases). The CDR3 is made up of 15 amino acids. Germline lookup yields CDR1 MNHNS and CDR2 SASEGT. Trimming removed 0 bases at V and 3 bases at J, with 11 bases between. For the CDR3, the DNA is TGTGCCAGCAGTGAAGCGTCGGGGGAATACACTGAAGCTTTCTTT. Residues: CASSEASGEYTEAFF.

This clonotype has more than one count but fewer than ten. V is TRBV27 and J is TRBJ2-4, with a weak D call TRBD1 (6 bases). The ends were cut back, 6 bases at V and 0 bases at J, with 9 bases in the middle. From germline, CDR1 is MNHEY and CDR2 SMNVEV (reference sequence). The CDR3 spans 14 residues. CDR3 sequence: CASRDRLAKNIQYF. As DNA, the CDR3 is TGTGCCAGCAGGGACAGACTAGCCAAAAACATTCAGTACTTC.

This clonotype was recorded only once. The CDR3 does not end in the conserved phenylalanine or tryptophan, so this is likely a read error. V usage is TRBV5-1 and J usage is TRBJ2-5; the match to TRBD1 covers 9 bases. Per germline, CDR1 SGHRS and CDR2 YFSETQ. This CDR3 spans 14 amino acids. V gave up 4 bases and J gave up 4 bases; unmatched junction bases: 5. CDR3 bases: TGCGCCAGCAGCCGGGACAGGGAAGGAGAGACCCAGTACCTC. Its protein product is CASSRDREGETQYL.

Comments on this clonotype: A read error may explain this, as a much larger clone is one base away. The rearrangement uses TRBV28 and TRBJ2-7; 10 bases fit TRBD2. This CDR3 region has 15 residues. Per germline, CDR1 MDHEN and CDR2 SYDVKM. CDR3 loop: CASSTSGALSYEQCF. Here the CDR3 DNA reads TGTGCCAGCAGTACTAGCGGGGCCCTCTCCTACGAGCAGTGCTTC.

This clonotype was seen many times. V usage is TRBV15 and J usage is TRBJ2-1; D may be TRBD2 (6 bases). The CDR3 is made up of 14 amino acids. The germline V gene has CDR1 LNHNV and CDR2 YYDKDF (reference sequence). Deletions cut 11 bases from V and 0 bases from J, with 14 bases between. CDR3 nucleotide sequence: TGTGCCGCCTCAAGTAGCGGCTCCTACAATGAGCAGTTCTTC. Translated: CAASSSGSYNEQFF.

V usage is TRBV9 and J usage is TRBJ2-2; 9 bases are shared with TRBD1. V lost 3 bases and J lost 0; bases outside the gene matches: 3. Looked up from germline, CDR1 is SGDLS and CDR2 is YYNGEE. The CDR3 sequence is 16 residues long. CDR3 DNA: TGTGCCAGCAGCGCGCGGACAGGGGCGAACACCGGGGAGCTGTTTTTT. Translated, it gives CASSARTGANTGELFF.

The chain combines TRBV10-3 with TRBJ1-2; D is unresolved. The CDR3 is 19 amino acids. Germline V gives CDR1 ENHRY, CDR2 SYGVKD. Trimming removed 0 bases at V and 2 bases at J, with 22 bases between. The CDR3 DNA reads TGTGCCATCAGTGAGTCGAAAGGAAAAACACGGAATGTAAACTATGGCTACACCTTC. This sequence encodes CAISESKGKTRNVNYGYTF.

This clonotype appeared many times. The V and J genes are TRBV10-3 and TRBJ1-1; TRBD1 is a possible D gene (6 bases). Trimming pared 0 bases from V and 1 base from J, leaving 9 bases between. The CDR3 is made up of 15 amino acids. Germline CDR1 is ENHRY and CDR2 is SYGVKD. CDR3 DNA: TGTGCCATCAGTGAGTCGGGGGGCGCGAACACTGAAGCTTTCTTT. It is translated as CAISESGGANTEAFF.

This clonotype was found many times. The chain has TRBV29-1 and TRBJ2-7; 12 bases agree with TRBD1. The J segment lost 2 bases and the V segment lost 6 bases, leaving 8 bases of the junction unmatched. This CDR3 has 15 residues. From germline, CDR1 is SQVTM and CDR2 ANQGSEA. The CDR3 DNA reads TGCAGCGTCGAAAAGGGACAGGGGGCGGCCTACGAGCAGTACTTC. Translation gives CSVEKGQGAAYEQYF.

This chain connects TRBV6-5 to TRBJ2-1; perhaps D is TRBD1 or TRBD2 (5 bases each). Germline CDR1 reads MNHEY; CDR2 reads SVGAGI. The V and J ends lost 0 bases and 10 bases respectively, with 22 bases between them. The CDR3 loop spans 17 amino acids. CDR3 sequence reads: CASSYSSSREFGGEQFF. The CDR3 region has the DNA TGTGCCAGCAGTTACTCGAGTAGCAGGGAGTTTGGCGGGGAGCAGTTCTTC.

This clonotype was detected a few times. The CDR3, as DNA: TGTGCCAGCAGTCCAATTCCGGCAGATGACTATGGCTACACCTTC. It yields the protein CASSPIPADDYGYTF. V gene TRBV27 combines with J gene TRBJ1-2; D call uncertain. Germline V CDR1 and CDR2: MNHEY, SMNVEV (reference sequence). Trimming shortened V by 5 bases and J by 3 bases, and 16 bases separated the two germline ends. The CDR3 spans 15 residues.

The sample holds many counts of this clonotype. The rearrangement uses TRBV20-1 and TRBJ2-7, with 9 bases that match TRBD1. The germline gives CDR1 DFQATT, CDR2 SNEGSKA (reference sequence). V trimming: 5 bases; J trimming: 2 bases; junction bases outside the gene matches: 4. The CDR3 is made up of 13 amino acids. CDR3 loop: CSADGTGPYEQYF. CDR3 in DNA: TGCAGTGCTGACGGGACAGGGCCCTACGAGCAGTACTTC.

The chain joins TRBV6-2 or TRBV6-3 to TRBJ2-1, with TRBD2 identical over 11 bases. Germline CDR1 reads MNHEY; CDR2 reads SVGEGT. V gave up 2 bases and J gave up 3 bases; unmatched junction bases: 6. This CDR3 has 17 amino acids. The CDR3 loop reads CASSYPTSGNGYNEQFF. The CDR3, as DNA: TGTGCCAGCAGTTACCCGACTAGCGGGAATGGCTACAATGAGCAGTTCTTC.

This clonotype occurred a few times. The chain is built from TRBV19 and TRBJ2-7, with a possible D match to TRBD2 (6 bases). The CDR3 consists of 16 residues. CDR1 LNHDA and CDR2 SQIVND come from the germline V gene (reference sequence). V was trimmed by 1 base and J by 0 bases, leaving 13 bases between them. As DNA, the CDR3 is TGTGCCAGTAGTATAGTGGCGGGGCTGAGCTCCTACGAGCAGTACTTC. Its protein is CASSIVAGLSSYEQYF.

Concerning this clonotype itself: This may be a read error, as it is one base from a much larger clone. This CDR3 is CASTAGQGIDTQYF. DNA for the CDR3: TGTGCCAGCACCGCGGGACAGGGCATAGATACGCAGTATTTT. This chain connects TRBV2 to TRBJ2-3, with 9 bases fitting TRBD1. J was trimmed by 5 bases and V by 7 bases; bases with no gene match: 7. Per the germline V gene, CDR1 is SNHLY and CDR2 is FYNNEI. The length of the CDR3 is 14 residues.

In this sample, this clonotype turned up many times. The genes are TRBV12-3 or TRBV12-4 and TRBJ1-1, with D uncertain. The CDR3 has 13 amino acids. The ends were cut back, 5 bases at V and 4 bases at J, with 11 bases in the middle. CDR3 sequence: CASSDTPSTEAFF. The CDR3 nucleotides read TGTGCCAGCAGTGACACGCCAAGCACTGAAGCTTTCTTT.

This clonotype occurred many times. The chain uses TRBV7-6 and TRBJ1-3; D gene uncertain. CDR1 and CDR2 (germline): SGHVS, FNYEAQ. CDR3 size: 14 residues. V gave up 7 bases and J gave up 6 bases, with 16 bases separating them. The CDR3 DNA follows: TGTGCCAGCACCAGGCGGGATTCAGAAAACACCATATATTTT. Protein: CASTRRDSENTIYF.

V gene TRBV19 combines with J gene TRBJ2-7; TRBD2 agrees at 12 bases. Looked up from germline, CDR1 is LNHDA and CDR2 is SQIVND (reference sequence). The CDR3 loop spans 16 amino acids. Losses at the gene ends were 3 bases for V and 5 bases for J; bases not matched to a gene: 8. CDR3 region: CASSIGASGRANEQYF. In nucleotides, the CDR3 is TGTGCCAGTAGTATCGGGGCTAGCGGGAGGGCCAACGAGCAGTACTTC.

In its sample, this clonotype was seen many times. The V and J genes are TRBV5-1 and TRBJ2-7; the match to TRBD1 covers 9 bases. V shed 3 bases and J 0 bases; nucleotides not matched to a gene: 10. Germline V gene sequence: CDR1 SGHRS, CDR2 YFSETQ. CDR3 size: 17 residues. CDR3 residues: CASSWTSGQGYSYEQYF. In DNA form, the CDR3 reads TGCGCCAGCAGCTGGACCTCCGGACAGGGGTACTCCTACGAGCAGTACTTC.